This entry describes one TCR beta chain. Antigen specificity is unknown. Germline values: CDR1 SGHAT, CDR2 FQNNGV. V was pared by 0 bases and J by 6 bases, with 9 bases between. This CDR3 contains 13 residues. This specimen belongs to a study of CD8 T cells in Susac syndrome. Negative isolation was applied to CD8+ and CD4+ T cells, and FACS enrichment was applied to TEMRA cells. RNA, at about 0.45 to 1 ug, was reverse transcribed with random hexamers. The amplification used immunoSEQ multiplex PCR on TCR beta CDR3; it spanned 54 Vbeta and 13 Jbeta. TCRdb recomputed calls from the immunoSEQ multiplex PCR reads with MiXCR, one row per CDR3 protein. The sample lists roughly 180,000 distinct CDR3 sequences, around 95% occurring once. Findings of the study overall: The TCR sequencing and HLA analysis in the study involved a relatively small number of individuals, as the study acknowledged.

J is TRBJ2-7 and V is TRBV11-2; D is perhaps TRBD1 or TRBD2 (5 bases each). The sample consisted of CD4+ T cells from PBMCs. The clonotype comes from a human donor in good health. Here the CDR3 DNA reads TGTGCCAGCAGCTTAGATCGAGGGACCGAGCAGTACTTC. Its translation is CASSLDRGTEQYF.